The 18 T cell receptor beta chains presented below share a single source sample, sequenced in a study of blood T cell repertoires in COVID-19. The protocol was immunoSEQ multiplex PCR, while the TCRdb copy is restricted to in-frame clones and leaves out a portion. This sample yields some 300,000 clones, of which approximately 88% are seen a single time; approximately 7.2% belongs to the top ten. Material for sequencing was peripheral blood. The receptor set was obtained from a woman under 40 who had recovered from COVID-19.

This clone was found once. V is TRBV6-5 and J is TRBJ2-7, with 8 nucleotides matching TRBD1. J was trimmed by 3 bases and V by 2 bases; bases with no gene match: 6. Germline CDR1 is MNHEY and CDR2 is SVGAGI. The CDR3 has 15 amino acids. CDR3 in amino acids: CASSYGQGEIYEQYF. The CDR3, as DNA: TGTGCCAGCAGTTACGGACAGGGTGAAATCTACGAGCAGTACTTC.

In its sample, this clone was seen once. The V call is TRBV18, the J call TRBJ2-1; D not resolved. Per germline, CDR1 KGHSH and CDR2 LQKENI. V shed 0 bases and J shed 1 base, with 13 bases lying between them. The CDR3 is made up of 17 amino acids. The CDR3 DNA is TGTGCCAGCTCACCACCGAATAGTCAGACATCCTACAATGAGCAGTTCTTC. It codes for CASSPPNSQTSYNEQFF.

The chain has TRBV4-2 and TRBJ1-2; 7 bases line up with TRBD1. The CDR3 runs to 13 residues. Germline-derived CDR1 and CDR2 are LGHNA and YNFKEQ. J lost 6 bases, V lost 6 bases, and 7 bases had no gene match. The CDR3, as DNA: TGTGCCAGCAGTCGGGGACAGCAAAATGGCTACACCTTC. Residues: CASSRGQQNGYTF.

The chain has TRBV7-3 and TRBJ2-7; 7 bases map to TRBD1. The CDR3 contains 15 residues. V lost 3 bases to trimming and J lost 6 bases; unmatched junction nucleotides: 11. Germline CDR1 SGHTA, CDR2 FQGTGA. CDR3 loop: CASSFAGGYGGEQYF. The CDR3 DNA follows: TGTGCCAGCAGCTTCGCAGGGGGTTACGGAGGCGAGCAGTACTTC.

A single count supports this clone. This chain joins TRBV19 and TRBJ1-2, with a weak D call TRBD1 (5 bases). Trimming cost V 4 bases and J 0 bases, with 15 bases left between them. The CDR3 runs to 16 residues. Germline CDR1 LNHDA, CDR2 SQIVND (reference sequence). CDR3 nucleotides: TGTGCCAGTAGTAACAATCCAGGGAAGGCTAACTATGGCTACACCTTC. Protein product: CASSNNPGKANYGYTF.

V usage is TRBV3-1 (or the pseudogene TRBV3-2) and J usage is TRBJ1-2; 7 nucleotides align to TRBD1. Per germline, CDR1 LGHDT and CDR2 YNNKEL (reference sequence). V shed 0 bases, J shed 6 bases, and the junction held 7 bases outside the gene matches. The CDR3 sequence is 15 residues long. CDR3 sequence reads: CASSQDRTGGHGYTF. As DNA, the CDR3 is TGTGCCAGCAGCCAAGATAGGACAGGAGGCCATGGCTACACCTTC.

This chain joins TRBV28 and TRBJ1-2; D is undetermined. The germline V gene encodes CDR1 MDHEN and CDR2 SYDVKM. V lost 5 bases, J lost 0 bases, and 7 bases lay in between. This CDR3 region has 13 residues. CDR3 in DNA: TGTGCCAGCAGTCGCGAATCTAACTATGGCTACACCTTC. It codes for CASSRESNYGYTF.

The V gene is TRBV6-5, the J gene TRBJ2-7, with 8 bases lining up with TRBD1. The CDR3 length is 16 residues. The germline V gene encodes CDR1 MNHEY and CDR2 SVGAGI. With 3 bases clipped from V and 0 bases from J, the junction kept 7 bases outside the gene matches. This CDR3 is CASSYSRTGSSYEQYF. The CDR3 nucleotides read TGTGCCAGCAGTTATTCAAGGACAGGGAGCTCCTACGAGCAGTACTTC.

This clone was seen a handful of times. Distinct nucleotide sequences in the sample also encode this CDR3. Here the CDR3 reads CASSVGQNYGYTF. The CDR3 bases are TGTGCCAGCAGCGTAGGACAGAACTATGGCTACACCTTC. V is TRBV9 and J is TRBJ1-2, with TRBD1 as a possible D gene (5 bases). From germline, CDR1 is SGDLS and CDR2 YYNGEE. The germline V and J ends were trimmed by 0 bases and 2 bases, with 5 bases remaining between them. The CDR3 covers 13 residues.

The V call is TRBV15, the J call TRBJ2-7; 10 bases map to TRBD1. The CDR3 has 14 amino acids. V was clipped by 7 bases and J by 1 base; unmatched bases: 4. Germline lookup yields CDR1 LNHNV and CDR2 YYDKDF (reference sequence). The CDR3 is CATTGTGASYEQYF. CDR3 in DNA: TGTGCCACCACGGGGACAGGGGCGTCCTACGAGCAGTACTTC.

This clone appeared once. The chain employs TRBV28 and TRBJ2-5; D is uncertain. The V gene's germline CDR1 is MDHEN and CDR2 SYDVKM. This CDR3 comprises 14 residues. Trimming pared 1 base from V and 5 bases from J, leaving 11 bases between. The CDR3 region is CASSLFSDSETQYF. CDR3 nucleotides: TGTGCCAGCAGTTTATTTTCCGACTCGGAGACCCAGTACTTC.

The gene calls are TRBV16 and TRBJ1-1; 8 nucleotides line up with TRBD1. J lost 1 base, V lost 5 bases, and 0 bases had no gene match. CDR1 KGHSY and CDR2 FQNENV come from the germline V gene. There are 13 residues in the CDR3. CDR3: CASSGQGNTEAFF. CDR3 DNA: TGTGCCAGCAGCGGACAGGGGAACACTGAAGCTTTCTTT.

This clone appeared a single time. The chain uses TRBV4-1 and TRBJ2-2, with 7 bases matching TRBD1. This CDR3 comprises 16 residues. V shed 4 bases, J shed 2 bases, and the junction held 7 bases outside the gene matches. Germline lookup yields CDR1 MGHRA and CDR2 YSYEKL. CDR3 in DNA: TGCGCCAGCAGCCCAGAAGGGGGCTTCAACACCGGGGAGCTGTTTTTT. The encoded protein is CASSPEGGFNTGELFF.

The V and J genes are TRBV29-1 and TRBJ1-1; tentative D call: TRBD1 (5 bases). Germline values: CDR1 SQVTM, CDR2 ANQGSEA. The CDR3 is 13 amino acids. Trimming took 2 bases from V and 7 from J, leaving 14 bases between them. The CDR3 coding sequence is TGCAGCGTTGAATCGCAGGGCTCGGGTGAAGCTTTCTTT. Amino acid sequence: CSVESQGSGEAFF.

The V call is TRBV20-1, the J call TRBJ2-5; 10 nucleotides match TRBD2. V trimming: 3 bases; J trimming: 2 bases; junction bases outside the gene matches: 6. Germline lookup yields CDR1 DFQATT and CDR2 SNEGSKA (reference sequence). This CDR3 has 15 amino acids. The CDR3 reads CSASKRGGPQETQYF. Here the CDR3 DNA reads TGCAGTGCTAGTAAGCGGGGGGGGCCTCAAGAGACCCAGTACTTC.

The J gene is TRBJ2-1, the V gene TRBV6-4; 10 bases agree with TRBD2. V trimming: 6 bases; J trimming: 5 bases; junction bases outside the gene matches: 4. This CDR3 has 14 residues. The V gene's germline CDR1 is MRHNA and CDR2 SNTAGT. This CDR3 is CASRRTSGHNEQFF. CDR3 nucleotides: TGTGCCAGCAGAAGGACTAGCGGACACAATGAGCAGTTCTTC.

This clone was picked up a small number of times. The rearrangement joins TRBV3-1 (or the pseudogene TRBV3-2) to TRBJ1-6, with 7 bases aligning to TRBD1. With 4 bases clipped from V and 7 bases from J, the junction kept 7 bases outside the gene matches. This CDR3 is built from 15 residues. The germline gives CDR1 LGHDT, CDR2 YNNKEL (reference sequence). The CDR3: CASSPPTGTNSPLHF. CDR3 in DNA: TGTGCCAGCAGCCCTCCGACAGGGACAAATTCACCCCTCCACTTT.

The chain combines TRBV6-5 with TRBJ1-1, with D possibly being TRBD1 (6 bases). The ends were cut back, 0 bases at V and 1 base at J, with 6 bases in the middle. CDR1 is MNHEY, CDR2 SVGAGI, per germline. This CDR3 comprises 14 residues. The CDR3 sequence: CASSYSTGNTEAFF. CDR3 nucleotides: TGTGCCAGCAGTTACTCGACAGGGAACACTGAAGCTTTCTTT.